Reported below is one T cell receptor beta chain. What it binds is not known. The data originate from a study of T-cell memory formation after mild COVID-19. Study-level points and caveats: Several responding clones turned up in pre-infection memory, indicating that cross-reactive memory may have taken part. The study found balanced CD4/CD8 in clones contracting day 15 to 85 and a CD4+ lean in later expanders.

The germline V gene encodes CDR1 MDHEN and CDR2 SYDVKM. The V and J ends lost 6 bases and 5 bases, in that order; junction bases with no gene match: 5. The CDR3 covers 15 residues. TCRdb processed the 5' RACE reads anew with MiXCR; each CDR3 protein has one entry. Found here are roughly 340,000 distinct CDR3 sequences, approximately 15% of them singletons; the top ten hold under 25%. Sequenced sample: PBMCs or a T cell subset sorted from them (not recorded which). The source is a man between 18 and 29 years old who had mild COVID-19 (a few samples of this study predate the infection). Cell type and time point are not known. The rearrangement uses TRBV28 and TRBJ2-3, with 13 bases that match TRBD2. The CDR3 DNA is TGTGCCAGCAGCGGGACTAGCGGGGTACAAGATACGCAGTATTTT. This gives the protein CASSGTSGVQDTQYF.